These 24 T cell receptor beta chains were sequenced from one sample in a study of blood T cell repertoires in COVID-19. Libraries were prepared by immunoSEQ multiplex PCR; TCRdb keeps only in-frame clonotypes and omits some of them. Here the sample spans about 200,000 clones, 80% to 90% being singletons. Sequencing was carried out using PBMCs or T cells enriched from blood (not recorded which). The source is a woman between 45 and 65 years old who had been exposed to COVID-19.

A single count supports this clone. V is TRBV12-3 or TRBV12-4 and J is TRBJ2-1; D uncertain. This CDR3 spans 13 amino acids. The germline V and J ends were trimmed by 2 bases and 6 bases, with 8 bases remaining between them. Written as DNA, the CDR3 is TGTGCCAGCAGTTTATTAGCACGCAATGAGCAGTTCTTC. This translates into CASSLLARNEQFF.

The table lists this clone with a count of one. The V gene is TRBV30, the J gene TRBJ1-6; D unresolved. The CDR3 sequence is 12 residues long. CDR1 is GTSNPN, CDR2 SVGIG, per germline (reference sequence). Between the trimmed V and J ends, which lost 0 bases and 9 bases, there was a span of 6 bases. CDR3 amino acids: CAWSVGVSPLHF. The CDR3, as DNA: TGTGCCTGGAGTGTCGGGGTTTCACCCCTCCACTTT.

The chain uses TRBV13 and TRBJ2-3, with 7 nucleotides matching TRBD2. After removal of 2 bases from V and 7 bases from J, the junction contained 12 bases not matched to a gene. The CDR3 extends over 16 amino acids. The V gene's germline CDR1 is PRHDT and CDR2 FYEKMQ (reference sequence). The CDR3 DNA reads TGTGCCAGCAGCTTATGGGGGGGGACCCCCATGAATACGCAGTATTTT. As protein: CASSLWGGTPMNTQYF.

A word on this clone: This specimen includes other DNA sequences encoding the same CDR3. This chain connects TRBV27 to TRBJ1-5; D might be TRBD1 (5 bases). Trimming left V 9 bases short and J 6 bases short, with 18 bases between. Germline assignment: CDR1 MNHEY and CDR2 SMNVEV (reference sequence). The CDR3 extends over 14 amino acids. DNA for the CDR3: TGTGCCAGTTCCTTCGGAGGGGCGGTTCAGCCCCAGCATTTT. Translating it yields CASSFGGAVQPQHF.

The chain links TRBV19 to TRBJ2-5, with 13 bases fitting TRBD2. Germline trimming cut 0 bases from V and 2 bases from J; bases unmatched to any gene: 6. The CDR3 is 18 residues long. Germline V CDR1 and CDR2: LNHDA, SQIVND (reference sequence). Here the CDR3 reads CASSIDETSGGSQETQYF. The CDR3 DNA sequence: TGTGCCAGTAGTATAGATGAGACTAGCGGGGGGAGTCAAGAGACCCAGTACTTC.

As DNA, the CDR3 is TGCGCCAGCAGCTATACAGGGACCGAGTCTGGAAACACCATATATTTT. Amino acids: CASSYTGTESGNTIYF. The chain links TRBV5-1 to TRBJ1-3; TRBD1 is a possible D gene (6 bases). The germline gives CDR1 SGHRS, CDR2 YFSETQ. Trimming removed 3 bases at V and 1 base at J, with 14 bases between. The CDR3 has 16 residues.

The chain is built from TRBV6-1 and TRBJ1-5; D may be TRBD1 (5 bases). The germline CDR1 and CDR2 sequences are MNHNS and SASEGT. V was pared by 1 base and J by 4 bases, with 11 bases between. There are 15 residues in the CDR3. Written as DNA, the CDR3 is TGTGCCAGCAGTGAAGGGACGGGGGGAAATCAGCCCCAGCATTTT. Amino acids: CASSEGTGGNQPQHF.

This rearrangement joins TRBV6-5 to TRBJ1-1, with TRBD1 matching 7 bases. The CDR3 contains 14 residues. Germline V gives CDR1 MNHEY, CDR2 SVGAGI. V lost 5 bases to trimming and J lost 0 bases; unmatched junction nucleotides: 3. DNA for the CDR3: TGTGCCAGCAGTCGACAGGGCATGAACACTGAAGCTTTCTTT. It codes for CASSRQGMNTEAFF.

This clone has just one count. The chain employs TRBV18 and TRBJ2-5, with D perhaps matching TRBD1 (6 bases). CDR1 KGHSH and CDR2 LQKENI come from the germline V gene. The length of the CDR3 is 15 residues. The V and J ends lost 5 bases and 5 bases respectively, with 18 bases between them. The CDR3: CASSATGTPAETQYF. The CDR3 DNA reads TGTGCCAGCTCAGCAACCGGGACACCGGCGGAGACCCAGTACTTC.

This chain links TRBV28 with TRBJ2-6; D remains unclear. V gave up 6 bases and J gave up 8 bases, with 8 bases separating them. CDR1 and CDR2 from the germline V gene are MDHEN and SYDVKM. CDR3 length equals 12 residues. CDR3 protein: CASSPETNVLTF. The CDR3 DNA is TGTGCCAGCAGCCCCGAGACCAACGTCCTGACTTTC.

This clone was counted a few times. The CDR3 DNA reads TGTGCCACCAGCGCGGGAGGGGACCGTAACTATGGCTACACCTTC. Translation: CATSAGGDRNYGYTF. The chain employs TRBV24-1 and TRBJ1-2, with TRBD1 as a possible D gene (5 bases). This CDR3 contains 15 residues. V lost 7 bases and J 1 base, leaving 15 bases between the germline ends. The germline V gene has CDR1 KGHDR and CDR2 SFDVKD.

The rearrangement joins TRBV7-8 to TRBJ2-2; TRBD1 matches at 9 bases. CDR1 and CDR2 (germline): SGHVS, FQNEAQ. The CDR3 runs 17 residues. J was trimmed by 4 bases and V by 5 bases; bases with no gene match: 11. The CDR3 sequence is CASSRVGTGGLTGELFF. Written as DNA, the CDR3 is TGTGCCAGCAGCCGGGTAGGAACAGGGGGCCTCACCGGGGAGCTGTTTTTT.

Details on this clone: Other DNA sequences in the sample encode the same CDR3. The V and J genes are TRBV18 and TRBJ1-1; 8 nucleotides line up with TRBD1. The germline V gene encodes CDR1 KGHSH and CDR2 LQKENI. V was clipped by 3 bases and J by 1 base; unmatched bases: 4. CDR3 length: 15 residues. CDR3 residues: CASSPGTGPNTEAFF. CDR3 bases: TGTGCCAGCTCACCGGGGACAGGACCGAACACTGAAGCTTTCTTT.

The chain links TRBV11-2 to TRBJ2-1; D is perhaps TRBD2 (7 bases). Germline CDR1 is SGHAT and CDR2 is FQNNGV. The CDR3 runs 15 residues. V shed 5 bases and J shed 5 bases, with 16 bases lying between them. CDR3 protein: CASSRAGARDNEQFF. In DNA form, the CDR3 reads TGTGCCAGCAGCCGCGCGGGGGCCCGGGACAATGAGCAGTTCTTC.

V usage is TRBV6-5 and J usage is TRBJ1-1, with D hard to call. V shed 1 base and J shed 2 bases, with 8 bases lying between them. The germline V gene has CDR1 MNHEY and CDR2 SVGAGI. This CDR3 spans 14 amino acids. CDR3 nucleotides: TGTGCCAGCAGTTACTTGACACCAAACACTGAAGCTTTCTTT. Its protein product is CASSYLTPNTEAFF.

In nucleotides, the CDR3 is TGTGCCAGCAGCTCCGGGACAGGGGGTCAGAAAGAGACCCAGTACTTC. Protein product: CASSSGTGGQKETQYF. V is TRBV11-2 and J is TRBJ2-5; 11 positions agree with TRBD1. Per germline, CDR1 SGHAT and CDR2 FQNNGV. The CDR3 extends over 16 amino acids. Losses at the gene ends were 4 bases for V and 3 bases for J; bases not matched to a gene: 7.

This clone was seen only a few times. V usage is TRBV5-6 and J usage is TRBJ1-2; TRBD1 matches at 9 bases. This CDR3 spans 13 amino acids. Germline loops: CDR1 SGHDT, CDR2 YYEEEE. The junction had 4 bases not matched to a gene; V was cut back by 3 bases and J by 7 bases. CDR3 sequence (DNA): TGTGCCAGCAGCTCGGACAGGGGTCGTGGCTACACCTTC. It yields the protein CASSSDRGRGYTF. Combining the CDR3 with reference TRBV5-6 and TRBJ1-2 gives the whole variable domain DAGVTQSPTHLIKTRGQQVTLRCSPKSGHDTVSWYQQALGQGPQFIFQYYEEEERQRGNFPDRFSGHQFPNYSSELNVNALLLGDSALYLCASSSDRGRGYTFGSGTRLTVV.

CDR3 loop: CASSQVGGTSSPLHF. As DNA, the CDR3 is TGCGCCAGCAGCCAAGTCGGGGGGACGAGTTCACCCCTCCACTTT. V and J are TRBV4-3 and TRBJ1-6; tentatively, D is TRBD1 (5 bases). V was clipped by 1 base and J by 9 bases, with 13 bases between them. This CDR3 spans 15 amino acids. CDR1 is LGHNA and CDR2 is YSLEER in the germline V gene.

The genes are TRBV3-1 (or the pseudogene TRBV3-2) and TRBJ1-5, with D possibly matching TRBD1 (5 bases). V lost 1 base, J lost 5 bases, and 9 bases lay in between. Germline CDR1 and CDR2: LGHDT and YNNKEL (reference sequence). The length of the CDR3 is 14 residues. This CDR3 reads CASSQAGLHQPQHF. The CDR3 DNA reads TGTGCCAGCAGCCAAGCGGGACTCCATCAGCCCCAGCATTTT.

This chain links TRBV7-2 with TRBJ2-1; 8 positions agree with TRBD2. The CDR3 is 15 amino acids. Germline V gives CDR1 SGHTA, CDR2 FQGNSA. The ends lost 3 bases at V and 5 bases at J; junction bases unmatched: 6. The CDR3 protein is CASSFLASGHNEQFF. The CDR3 DNA is TGTGCCAGCAGCTTTTTGGCTAGCGGGCACAATGAGCAGTTCTTC.

This clone is a singleton in its sample. CDR3 in amino acids: CATKAGRRGETQYF. The CDR3 DNA follows: TGTGCCACCAAGGCGGGTAGGAGGGGAGAGACCCAGTACTTC. This chain joins TRBV28 and TRBJ2-5; maybe TRBD2 (6 bases). In germline, CDR1 is MDHEN, CDR2 SYDVKM. V lost 10 bases to trimming and J lost 4 bases, with 19 bases between them. This CDR3 is built from 14 residues.

The chain has TRBV7-2 and TRBJ2-3; tentative D call: TRBD2 (7 bases). Germline values: CDR1 SGHTA, CDR2 FQGNSA. V shed 5 bases and J shed 4 bases, with 16 bases lying between them. This CDR3 is built from 15 residues. Here the CDR3 reads CASSPLGGGPDTQYF. The CDR3 region has the DNA TGTGCCAGCAGCCCTTTGGGGGGGGGCCCAGATACGCAGTATTTT.

The chain recombines TRBV20-1 with TRBJ2-2; D unresolved. Germline lookup yields CDR1 DFQATT and CDR2 SNEGSKA (reference sequence). The length of the CDR3 is 14 residues. V dropped 3 bases and J dropped 2 bases, with 10 bases sitting between them. CDR3 amino acids: CSASTDSNTGELFF. For the CDR3, the DNA is TGCAGTGCTAGTACTGACTCCAACACCGGGGAGCTGTTTTTT.

This chain uses TRBV6-4 with TRBJ1-1; TRBD1 is a possible D gene (6 bases). The CDR3 sequence is 13 residues long. V shed 6 bases and J shed 3 bases, with 11 bases lying between them. Germline V lookup: CDR1 MRHNA, CDR2 SNTAGT. Here the CDR3 DNA reads TGTGCCAGCAGGGACGACAGGTACACTGAAGCTTTCTTT. The encoded protein is CASRDDRYTEAFF.